Listed below are T cell receptor beta chains from one sample, sequenced in a study of blood T cell repertoires in COVID-19. TCRdb's table, derived via immunoSEQ multiplex PCR, lists solely in-frame clones and lacks some. The sample holds fewer than 300,000 clones, approximately 84% seen once. The sequenced material came from PBMCs or T cells enriched from blood (not recorded which). The receptors were gathered from a man between 18 and 29 years old who had recovered from COVID-19. The CDR3 runs from the conserved cysteine through the conserved F or W. The D gene is left open where the match is weak. Size tells how often a clone was seen (once, few, many) or the class of an expanded clone, and some rows leave it out.

cdr3_aa: CASSGRYGQSTNTGELFF; cdr3_nt: TGTGCCAGCAGCGGTAGATACGGACAGAGCACGAACACCGGGGAGCTGTTTTTT; clone_size: -; v_call: TRBV9; d_call: -; j_call: TRBJ2-2
cdr3_aa: CASSPKGSGRALNEQFF; cdr3_nt: TGTGCCAGCAGCCCTAAAGGTAGCGGGAGGGCTCTCAATGAGCAGTTCTTC; clone_size: -; v_call: TRBV7-3; d_call: TRBD2; j_call: TRBJ2-1
cdr3_aa: CASSAFTGNEQYF; cdr3_nt: TGTGCCAGCAGCGCTTTCACAGGGAACGAGCAGTACTTC; clone_size: -; v_call: TRBV2; d_call: -; j_call: TRBJ2-7
cdr3_aa: CASSEQWSTEAFF; cdr3_nt: TGTGCCAGCAGTGAGCAATGGAGCACTGAAGCTTTCTTT; clone_size: once; v_call: TRBV6-1; d_call: -; j_call: TRBJ1-1
cdr3_aa: CASGSGVNTEAFF; cdr3_nt: TGTGCCAGCGGATCCGGGGTTAACACTGAAGCTTTCTTT; clone_size: -; v_call: TRBV27; d_call: -; j_call: TRBJ1-1
cdr3_aa: CASSLTSPDRTGYYEQYF; cdr3_nt: TGTGCCAGCAGTCTAACAAGCCCCGACAGGACGGGATACTACGAGCAGTACTTC; clone_size: once; v_call: TRBV27; d_call: -; j_call: TRBJ2-7
cdr3_aa: CASRDGFKRNTEAFF; cdr3_nt: TGTGCCAGCAGAGACGGGTTCAAAAGGAACACTGAAGCTTTCTTT; clone_size: -; v_call: TRBV7-8; d_call: -; j_call: TRBJ1-1
cdr3_aa: CASSQVPGHPNEKLFF; cdr3_nt: TGCGCCAGCAGCCAGGTACCGGGACACCCTAATGAAAAACTGTTTTTT; clone_size: -; v_call: TRBV4-1; d_call: -; j_call: TRBJ1-4
cdr3_aa: CASSLPYTGDSPLHF; cdr3_nt: TGTGCCAGCAGTTTACCCTATACAGGGGATTCACCCCTCCACTTT; clone_size: -; v_call: TRBV28; d_call: TRBD1; j_call: TRBJ1-6
cdr3_aa: CASRRGASQETQYF; cdr3_nt: TGTGCCAGCAGGCGGGGGGCCTCTCAAGAGACCCAGTACTTC; clone_size: -; v_call: TRBV7-9; d_call: TRBD2; j_call: TRBJ2-5
cdr3_aa: CASSQLGAGGREQYF; cdr3_nt: TGTGCCAGCAGCCAACTGGGAGCGGGAGGGCGCGAGCAGTACTTC; clone_size: -; v_call: TRBV3-1/TRBV3-2; d_call: TRBD2; j_call: TRBJ2-7
cdr3_aa: CASRLTGRNTEAFF; cdr3_nt: TGTGCCAGCAGACTGACAGGGAGGAACACTGAAGCTTTCTTT; clone_size: -; v_call: TRBV5-4; d_call: TRBD1; j_call: TRBJ1-1
cdr3_aa: CASSGSKEGYTF; cdr3_nt: TGTGCCAGCAGCGGGTCAAAGGAGGGCTACACCTTC; clone_size: -; v_call: TRBV7-9; d_call: -; j_call: TRBJ1-2
cdr3_aa: CAIQATGNTIYF; cdr3_nt: TGTGCCATACAGGCTACTGGAAACACCATATATTTT; clone_size: -; v_call: TRBV28; d_call: -; j_call: TRBJ1-3
cdr3_aa: CASSSGLAGAAETQYF; cdr3_nt: TGCGCCAGCAGCAGTGGACTAGCGGGGGCCGCGGAGACCCAGTACTTC; clone_size: once; v_call: TRBV5-1; d_call: TRBD2; j_call: TRBJ2-5
cdr3_aa: CAISRQGEDGYTF; cdr3_nt: TGTGCCATCAGTCGACAGGGGGAAGATGGCTACACCTTC; clone_size: -; v_call: TRBV10-3; d_call: TRBD1; j_call: TRBJ1-2
cdr3_aa: CASSLYNSYEQYF; cdr3_nt: TGTGCCAGCAGCTTGTACAACTCCTACGAGCAGTACTTC; clone_size: -; v_call: TRBV5-6; d_call: -; j_call: TRBJ2-7
cdr3_aa: CASSFSSGETYEQYF; cdr3_nt: TGCGCCAGCAGCTTTTCTAGCGGTGAAACCTACGAGCAGTACTTC; clone_size: -; v_call: TRBV5-1; d_call: TRBD2; j_call: TRBJ2-7
cdr3_aa: CSVEEGGVYNEQFF; cdr3_nt: TGCAGCGTTGAAGAGGGCGGGGTATACAATGAGCAGTTCTTC; clone_size: -; v_call: TRBV29-1; d_call: -; j_call: TRBJ2-1
cdr3_aa: CASSLNADTQYF; cdr3_nt: TGTGCCAGCAGTCTAAACGCCGATACGCAGTATTTT; clone_size: -; v_call: TRBV27; d_call: -; j_call: TRBJ2-3
cdr3_aa: CASSLDPSVGGKYNEQFF; cdr3_nt: TGTGCCAGCAGCTTGGACCCCTCCGTGGGGGGGAAATACAATGAGCAGTTCTTC; clone_size: -; v_call: TRBV5-6; d_call: TRBD2; j_call: TRBJ2-1
cdr3_aa: CASSIDRAEKLFF; cdr3_nt: TGCGCCAGCAGCATCGACAGGGCCGAAAAACTGTTTTTT; clone_size: -; v_call: TRBV5-1; d_call: TRBD1; j_call: TRBJ1-4
cdr3_aa: CASSSTGRTGIGTGELFF; cdr3_nt: TGTGCCAGCAGCTCCACAGGACGGACAGGGATCGGCACCGGGGAGCTGTTTTTT; clone_size: -; v_call: TRBV7-9; d_call: TRBD1; j_call: TRBJ2-2
cdr3_aa: CASGGGQNIQYF; cdr3_nt: TGTGCCAGCGGGGGGGGGCAGAACATTCAGTACTTC; clone_size: -; v_call: TRBV6-5; d_call: -; j_call: TRBJ2-4
cdr3_aa: CASSLPGGGSTDTQYF; cdr3_nt: TGTGCCAGCAGCCTCCCGGGCGGGGGGAGCACAGATACGCAGTATTTT; clone_size: -; v_call: TRBV2; d_call: TRBD2; j_call: TRBJ2-3
cdr3_aa: CASSELGGITYEQYF; cdr3_nt: TGTGCCAGTAGTGAACTGGGAGGGATCACCTACGAGCAGTACTTC; clone_size: -; v_call: TRBV19; d_call: TRBD2; j_call: TRBJ2-7
cdr3_aa: CASRTGLSGELFF; cdr3_nt: TGTGCCAGCAGAACAGGGCTATCCGGGGAGCTGTTTTTT; clone_size: -; v_call: TRBV5-6; d_call: -; j_call: TRBJ2-2
cdr3_aa: CASSLGATQYF; cdr3_nt: TGTGCCAGCAGTTTGGGAGCCACGCAGTATTTT; clone_size: -; v_call: TRBV27; d_call: -; j_call: TRBJ2-3
cdr3_aa: CASSQWTLSTGANVLTF; cdr3_nt: TGTGCCAGCAGCCAATGGACACTGAGCACTGGGGCCAACGTCCTGACTTTC; clone_size: -; v_call: TRBV5-4; d_call: -; j_call: TRBJ2-6
cdr3_aa: CASSPRDLLNEQYF; cdr3_nt: TGTGCCAGCAGCCCCCGGGACTTATTAAACGAGCAGTACTTC; clone_size: -; v_call: TRBV5-4; d_call: -; j_call: TRBJ2-7
cdr3_aa: CAWRDRINSPLHF; cdr3_nt: TGTGCCTGGAGGGACAGGATTAATTCACCCCTCCACTTT; clone_size: -; v_call: TRBV30; d_call: TRBD1; j_call: TRBJ1-6
cdr3_aa: CASSRGQGFNQPQHF; cdr3_nt: TGTGCCAGTAGTAGGGGACAGGGTTTCAATCAGCCCCAGCATTTT; clone_size: -; v_call: TRBV19; d_call: TRBD1; j_call: TRBJ1-5
cdr3_aa: CASPGGYGYTF; cdr3_nt: TGTGCCTCCCCGGGGGGCTATGGCTACACCTTC; clone_size: -; v_call: TRBV30; d_call: -; j_call: TRBJ1-2